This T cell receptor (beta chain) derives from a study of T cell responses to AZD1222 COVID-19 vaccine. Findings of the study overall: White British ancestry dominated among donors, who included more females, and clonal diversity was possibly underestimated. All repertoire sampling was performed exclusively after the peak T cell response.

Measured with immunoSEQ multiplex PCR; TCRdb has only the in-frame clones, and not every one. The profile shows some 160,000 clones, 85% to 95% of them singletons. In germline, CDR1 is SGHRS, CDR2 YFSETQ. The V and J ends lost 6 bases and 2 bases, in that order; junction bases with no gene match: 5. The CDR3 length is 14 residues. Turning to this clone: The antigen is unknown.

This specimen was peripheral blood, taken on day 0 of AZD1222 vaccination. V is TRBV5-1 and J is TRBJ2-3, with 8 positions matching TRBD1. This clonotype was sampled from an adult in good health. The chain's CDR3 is CASKQGGFTDTQYF. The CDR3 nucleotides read TGCGCCAGCAAACAGGGGGGCTTCACAGATACGCAGTATTTT.